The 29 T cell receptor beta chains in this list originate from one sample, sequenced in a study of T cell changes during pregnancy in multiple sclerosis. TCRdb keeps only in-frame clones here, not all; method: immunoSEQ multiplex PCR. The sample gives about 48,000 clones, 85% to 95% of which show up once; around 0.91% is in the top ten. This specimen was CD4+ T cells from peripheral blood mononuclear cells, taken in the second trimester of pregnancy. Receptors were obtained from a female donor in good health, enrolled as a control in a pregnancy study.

As DNA, the CDR3 is TGTGCCAGCACGGGACGCTCTGCGGGGGATACGCAGTATTTT. Translated: CASTGRSAGDTQYF. The genes are TRBV5-4 and TRBJ2-3; possibly TRBD2 for D (6 bases). CDR1 and CDR2 from the germline V gene are SGHNT and YYREEE (reference sequence). The CDR3 covers 14 residues. Trimming took 6 bases from V and 6 from J, leaving 17 bases between them.

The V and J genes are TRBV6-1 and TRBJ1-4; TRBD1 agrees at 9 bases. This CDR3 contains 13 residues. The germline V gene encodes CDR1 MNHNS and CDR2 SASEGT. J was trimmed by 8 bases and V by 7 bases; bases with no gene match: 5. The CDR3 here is CASNRDREEKLFF. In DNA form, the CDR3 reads TGTGCCAGCAATAGGGACAGGGAAGAAAAACTGTTTTTT.

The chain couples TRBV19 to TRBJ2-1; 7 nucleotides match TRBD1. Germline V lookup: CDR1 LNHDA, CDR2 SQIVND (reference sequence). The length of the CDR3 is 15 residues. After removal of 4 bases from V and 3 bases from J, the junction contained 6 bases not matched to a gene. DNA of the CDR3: TGTGCCAGTAGTAAAGAACAGGGGTTCTACAATGAGCAGTTCTTC. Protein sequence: CASSKEQGFYNEQFF.

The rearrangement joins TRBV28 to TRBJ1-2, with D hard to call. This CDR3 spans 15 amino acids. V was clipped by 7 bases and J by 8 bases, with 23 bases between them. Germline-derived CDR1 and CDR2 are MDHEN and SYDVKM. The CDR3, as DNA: TGTGCCAGCAAGAACTCGGCGCAACGCGGAGGAGGCTACACCTTC. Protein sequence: CASKNSAQRGGGYTF.

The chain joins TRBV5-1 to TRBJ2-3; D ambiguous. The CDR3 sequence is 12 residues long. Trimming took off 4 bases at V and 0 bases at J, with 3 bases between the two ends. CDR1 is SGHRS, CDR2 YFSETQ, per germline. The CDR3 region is CASSPSTDTQYF. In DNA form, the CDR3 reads TGCGCCAGCAGCCCTAGCACAGATACGCAGTATTTT.

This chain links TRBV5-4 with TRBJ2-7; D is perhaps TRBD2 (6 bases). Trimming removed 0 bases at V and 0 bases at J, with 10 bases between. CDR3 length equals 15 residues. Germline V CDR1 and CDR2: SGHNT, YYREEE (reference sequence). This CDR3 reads CASSLAGTPSYEQYF. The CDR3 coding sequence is TGTGCCAGCAGCTTGGCCGGGACTCCCTCCTACGAGCAGTACTTC.

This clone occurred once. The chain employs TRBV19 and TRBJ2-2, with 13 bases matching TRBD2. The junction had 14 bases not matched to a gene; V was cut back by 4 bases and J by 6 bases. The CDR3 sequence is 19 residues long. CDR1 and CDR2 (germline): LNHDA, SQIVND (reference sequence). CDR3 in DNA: TGTGCCAGTAGTACGGGACTAGCGGGGAGTTCCGGAGGTCCCGGGGAGCTGTTTTTT. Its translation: CASSTGLAGSSGGPGELFF.

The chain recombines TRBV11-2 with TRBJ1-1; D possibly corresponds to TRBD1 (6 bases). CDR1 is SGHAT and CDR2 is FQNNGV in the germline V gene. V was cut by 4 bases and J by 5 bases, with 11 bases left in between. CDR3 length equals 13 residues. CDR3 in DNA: TGTGCCAGCAGCTCACAGGGTTTAACTGAAGCTTTCTTT. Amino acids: CASSSQGLTEAFF.

CDR3 bases: TGTGCCAGCAGCTTGGCGGGGTCTCAGCCCCAGCATTTT. This encodes CASSLAGSQPQHF. This chain uses TRBV5-8 with TRBJ1-5; no firm D call. Germline CDR1 and CDR2: SGHTS and YDEGEE. Trimming cost V 0 bases and J 6 bases, with 7 bases left between them. The CDR3 length is 13 residues.

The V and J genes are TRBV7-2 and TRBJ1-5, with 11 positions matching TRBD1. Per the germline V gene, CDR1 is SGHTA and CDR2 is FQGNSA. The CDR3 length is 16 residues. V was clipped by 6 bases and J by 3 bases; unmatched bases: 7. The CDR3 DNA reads TGTGCCAGCAGGCGAGGGACAGGGGGTCCCAATCAGCCCCAGCATTTT. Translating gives CASRRGTGGPNQPQHF.

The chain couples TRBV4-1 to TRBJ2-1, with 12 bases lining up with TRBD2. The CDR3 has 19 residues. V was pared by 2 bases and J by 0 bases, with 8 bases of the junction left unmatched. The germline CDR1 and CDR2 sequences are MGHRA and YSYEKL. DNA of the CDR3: TGCGCCAGCAGCCAACTAGCGGGGGGGCACCAAAGCTCCTACAATGAGCAGTTCTTC. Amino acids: CASSQLAGGHQSSYNEQFF.

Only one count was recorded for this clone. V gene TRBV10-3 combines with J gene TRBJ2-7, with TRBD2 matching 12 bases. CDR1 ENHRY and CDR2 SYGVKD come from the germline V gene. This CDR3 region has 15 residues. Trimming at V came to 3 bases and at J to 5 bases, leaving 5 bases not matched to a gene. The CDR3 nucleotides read TGTGCCATCAGTGACCTAGCGGGAGGGCGAAACGAGCAGTACTTC. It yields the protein CAISDLAGGRNEQYF.

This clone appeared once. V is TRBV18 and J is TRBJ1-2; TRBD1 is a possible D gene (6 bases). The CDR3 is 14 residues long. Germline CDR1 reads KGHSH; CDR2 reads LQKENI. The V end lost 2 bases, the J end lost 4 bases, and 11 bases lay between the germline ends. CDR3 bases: TGTGCCAGCTCACCAGGACAGACAATCTATGGCTACACCTTC. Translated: CASSPGQTIYGYTF.

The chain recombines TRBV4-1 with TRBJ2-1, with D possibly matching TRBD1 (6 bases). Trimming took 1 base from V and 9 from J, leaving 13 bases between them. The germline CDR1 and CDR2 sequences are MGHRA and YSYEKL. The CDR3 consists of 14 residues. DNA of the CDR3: TGCGCCAGCAGCCAAGTAAGGGGGAAGGCTGAGCAGTTCTTC. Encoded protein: CASSQVRGKAEQFF.

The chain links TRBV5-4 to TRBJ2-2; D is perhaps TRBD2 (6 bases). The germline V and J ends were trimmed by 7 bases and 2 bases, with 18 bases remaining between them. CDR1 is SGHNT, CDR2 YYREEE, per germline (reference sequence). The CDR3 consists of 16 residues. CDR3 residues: CASSTLSGSNTGELFF. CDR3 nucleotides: TGTGCCAGCTCCACTTTGAGCGGGTCAAACACCGGGGAGCTGTTTTTT.

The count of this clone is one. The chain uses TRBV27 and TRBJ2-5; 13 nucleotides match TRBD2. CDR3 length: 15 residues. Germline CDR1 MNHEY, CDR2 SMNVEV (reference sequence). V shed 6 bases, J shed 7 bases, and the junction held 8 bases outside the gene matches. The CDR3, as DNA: TGTGCCAGCAGGGAGGGGACTAGCGGGGTAGGGACCCAGTACTTC. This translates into CASREGTSGVGTQYF.

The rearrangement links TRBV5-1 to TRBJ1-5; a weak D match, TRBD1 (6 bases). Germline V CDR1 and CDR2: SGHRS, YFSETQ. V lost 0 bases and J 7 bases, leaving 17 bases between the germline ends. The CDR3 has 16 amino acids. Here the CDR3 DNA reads TGCGCCAGCAGCTTGGGGGGGGGTACAGGGAAGCAGCCCCAGCATTTT. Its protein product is CASSLGGGTGKQPQHF. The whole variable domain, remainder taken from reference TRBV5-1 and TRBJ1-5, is KAGVTQTPRYLIKTRGQQVTLSCSPISGHRSVSWYQQTPGQGLQFLFEYFSETQRNKGNFPGRFSGRQFSNSRSEMNVSTLELGDSALYLCASSLGGGTGKQPQHFGDGTRLSIL.

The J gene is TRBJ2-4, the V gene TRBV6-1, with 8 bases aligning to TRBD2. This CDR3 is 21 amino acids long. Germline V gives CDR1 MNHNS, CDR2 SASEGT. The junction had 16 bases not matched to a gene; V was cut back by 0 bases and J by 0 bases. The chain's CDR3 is CASSEAPGGIEVGLAKNIQYF. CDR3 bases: TGTGCCAGCAGTGAAGCGCCGGGGGGGATTGAGGTGGGACTAGCCAAAAACATTCAGTACTTC.

CDR3 coding DNA: TGCAGCGCTCTAAAGGGGGGGCTACCCTCGTACAATGAGCAGTTCTTC. Its translation: CSALKGGLPSYNEQFF. The chain joins TRBV29-1 to TRBJ2-1; the D gene is possibly TRBD2 (7 bases). The V end was cut by 7 bases, the J end by 4 bases, with 23 bases between. The CDR3 covers 16 residues. Looked up from germline, CDR1 is SQVTM and CDR2 is ANQGSEA.

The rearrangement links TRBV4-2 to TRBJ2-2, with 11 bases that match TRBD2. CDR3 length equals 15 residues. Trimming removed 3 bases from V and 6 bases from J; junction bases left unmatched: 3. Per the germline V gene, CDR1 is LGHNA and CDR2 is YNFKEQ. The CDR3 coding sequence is TGTGCCAGCAGCCAGGGACTAGCGGAGGCCGGGGAGCTGTTTTTT. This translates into CASSQGLAEAGELFF.

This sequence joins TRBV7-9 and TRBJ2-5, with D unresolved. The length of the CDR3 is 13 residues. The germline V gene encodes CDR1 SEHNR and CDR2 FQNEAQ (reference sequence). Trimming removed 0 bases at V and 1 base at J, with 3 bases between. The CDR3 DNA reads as TGTGCCAGCAGCTTAGCGGCCCAAGAGACCCAGTACTTC. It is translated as CASSLAAQETQYF.

The CDR3 sequence is CASRLAGGFETQYF. Written as DNA, the CDR3 is TGTGCCAGCAGACTAGCGGGGGGGTTTGAGACCCAGTACTTC. The J gene is TRBJ2-5, the V gene TRBV7-2; 13 bases match TRBD2. Germline trimming cut 6 bases from V and 5 bases from J; bases unmatched to any gene: 3. The CDR3 is made up of 14 amino acids. Germline V lookup: CDR1 SGHTA, CDR2 FQGNSA.

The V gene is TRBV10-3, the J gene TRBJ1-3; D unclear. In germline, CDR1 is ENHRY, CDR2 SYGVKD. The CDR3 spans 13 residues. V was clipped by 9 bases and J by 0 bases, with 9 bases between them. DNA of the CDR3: TGTGCCATGAGAACAGCCTCTGGAAACACCATATATTTT. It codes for CAMRTASGNTIYF.

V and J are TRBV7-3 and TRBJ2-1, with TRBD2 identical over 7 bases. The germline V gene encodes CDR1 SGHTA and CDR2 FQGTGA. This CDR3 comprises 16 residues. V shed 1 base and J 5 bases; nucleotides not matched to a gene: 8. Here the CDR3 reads CASSLSSGGSHNEQFF. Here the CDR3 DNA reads TGTGCCAGCAGCTTAAGTTCGGGCGGGAGTCACAATGAGCAGTTCTTC.

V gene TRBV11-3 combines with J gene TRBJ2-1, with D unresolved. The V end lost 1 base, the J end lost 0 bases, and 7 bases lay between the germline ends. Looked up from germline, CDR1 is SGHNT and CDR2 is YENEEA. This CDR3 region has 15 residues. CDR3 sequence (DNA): TGTGCCAGCAGCTTAGGAACAGTCTCCTACAATGAGCAGTTCTTC. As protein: CASSLGTVSYNEQFF.

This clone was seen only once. The CDR3 spells CASSVRAYNEQFF. DNA of the CDR3: TGTGCCAGCAGCGTCCGGGCCTACAATGAGCAGTTCTTC. This chain uses TRBV9 with TRBJ2-1; D call uncertain. There are 13 residues in the CDR3. CDR1 is SGDLS and CDR2 is YYNGEE in the germline V gene. Deletions cut 2 bases from V and 2 bases from J, with 5 bases between.

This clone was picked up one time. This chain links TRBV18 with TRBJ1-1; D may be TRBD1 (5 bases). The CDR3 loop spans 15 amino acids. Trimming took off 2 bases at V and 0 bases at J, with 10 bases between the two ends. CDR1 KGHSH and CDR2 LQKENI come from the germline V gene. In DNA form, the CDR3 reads TGTGCCAGCTCACCAGGGGCAGCCATGAACACTGAAGCTTTCTTT. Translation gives CASSPGAAMNTEAFF.

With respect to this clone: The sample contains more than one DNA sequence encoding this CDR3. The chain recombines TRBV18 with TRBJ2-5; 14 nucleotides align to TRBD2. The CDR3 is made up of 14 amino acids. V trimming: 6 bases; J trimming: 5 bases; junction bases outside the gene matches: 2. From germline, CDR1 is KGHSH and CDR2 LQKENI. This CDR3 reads CASSRTSGRETQYF. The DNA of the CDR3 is TGTGCCAGCTCGCGGACTAGCGGGAGGGAGACCCAGTACTTC. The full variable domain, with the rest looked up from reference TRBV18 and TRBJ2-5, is NAGVMQNPRHLVRRRGQEARLRCSPMKGHSHVYWYRQLPEEGLKFMVYLQKENIIDESGMPKERFSAEFPKEGPSILRIQQVVRGDSAAYFCASSRTSGRETQYFGPGTRLLVL.

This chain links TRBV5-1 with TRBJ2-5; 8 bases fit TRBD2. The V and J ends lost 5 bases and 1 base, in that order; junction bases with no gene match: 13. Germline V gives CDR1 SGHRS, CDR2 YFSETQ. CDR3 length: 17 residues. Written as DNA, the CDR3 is TGCGCCAGCAGGGGGAGTAGCGGGGACCCCGCCCAAGAGACCCAGTACTTC. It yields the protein CASRGSSGDPAQETQYF.